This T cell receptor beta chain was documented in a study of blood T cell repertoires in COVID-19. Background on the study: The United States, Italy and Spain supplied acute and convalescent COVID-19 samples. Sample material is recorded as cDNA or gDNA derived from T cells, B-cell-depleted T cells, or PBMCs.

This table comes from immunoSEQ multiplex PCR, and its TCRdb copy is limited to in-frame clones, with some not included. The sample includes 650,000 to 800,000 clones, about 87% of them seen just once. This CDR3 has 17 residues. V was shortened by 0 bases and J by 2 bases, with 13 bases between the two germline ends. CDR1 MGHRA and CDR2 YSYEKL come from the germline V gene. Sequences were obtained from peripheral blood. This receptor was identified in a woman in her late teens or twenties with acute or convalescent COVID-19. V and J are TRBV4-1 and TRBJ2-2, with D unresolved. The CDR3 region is CASSQEIPESNTGELFF. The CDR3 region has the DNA TGCGCCAGCAGCCAAGAAATACCAGAAAGTAACACCGGGGAGCTGTTTTTT.